The 30 T cell receptor beta chains listed next were all sequenced from one sample in a study of T cells in Graves' hyperthyroidism and ophthalmopathy. RNA transcripts gave rise to amplified TCR beta CDR3 regions. With the HTBI primer set, the TCR CDR3 went through a first round of RT-PCR. TCRdb re-analysed the multiplex PCR reads in MiXCR, keeping a single row per CDR3 protein. The data contain about half a million distinct CDR3 sequences, around a quarter of them singletons. The sequenced sample was blood. The receptors were sampled from a woman in her 30s with Graves' ophthalmopathy.

This clonotype was picked up many times. The chain has TRBV19 and TRBJ2-2; 8 positions match TRBD2. Germline V gene lookup returns CDR1 LNHDA and CDR2 SQIVND (reference sequence). The CDR3 has 15 residues. Trimming at V came to 4 bases and at J to 1 base, leaving 2 bases not matched to a gene. Here the CDR3 DNA reads TGTGCCAGTAGTAGGGGACTAGTGAACACCGGGGAGCTGTTTTTT. Translating gives CASSRGLVNTGELFF. The full variable domain, with the rest looked up from reference TRBV19 and TRBJ2-2, is DGGITQSPKYLFRKEGQNVTLSCEQNLNHDAMYWYRQDPGQGLRLIYYSQIVNDFQKGDIAEGYSVSREKKESFPLTVTSAQKNPTAFYLCASSRGLVNTGELFFGEGSRLTVL.

This clonotype was seen many times. The J gene is TRBJ1-2, the V gene TRBV2; no clear D. In germline, CDR1 is SNHLY, CDR2 FYNNEI. The CDR3 is made up of 14 amino acids. Trimming shortened V by 3 bases and J by 4 bases, and 12 bases separated the two germline ends. In nucleotides, the CDR3 is TGTGCCAGCAGTGATATCGGCAGGATCTATGGCTACACCTTC. This translates into CASSDIGRIYGYTF.

Many counts were recorded for this clonotype. The rearrangement joins TRBV6-5 to TRBJ1-2; D gene unclear. This CDR3 is built from 14 residues. Germline assignment: CDR1 MNHEY and CDR2 SVGAGI. The V end was cut by 2 bases, the J end by 8 bases, with 15 bases between. The DNA of the CDR3 is TGTGCCAGCAGTTACCGGGCTGCCCGACGGGGCTACACCTTC. It specifies CASSYRAARRGYTF.

The sample holds many counts of this clonotype. The chain couples TRBV11-2 to TRBJ1-1, with 10 bases aligning to TRBD1. The trim removed 0 bases at V and 7 bases at J, leaving 8 bases unmatched. From germline, CDR1 is SGHAT and CDR2 FQNNGV. CDR3 length equals 16 residues. DNA for the CDR3: TGTGCCAGCAGCTTAGATTCCATGACAGGGGGCATTGAAGCTTTCTTT. As protein: CASSLDSMTGGIEAFF.

The rearrangement links TRBV7-8 to TRBJ2-7, with D perhaps assigned TRBD1 or TRBD2 (6 bases each). Trimming stripped 10 bases from V and 3 bases from J, with 13 bases between. Germline-derived CDR1 and CDR2 are SGHVS and FQNEAQ. This CDR3 contains 12 residues. CDR3 region: CATRGLNYEQYF. The CDR3 DNA follows: TGTGCCACCCGGGGGCTCAACTACGAGCAGTACTTC.

The CDR3 spells CSARVGGGAFF. DNA for the CDR3: TGCAGTGCTAGAGTCGGAGGGGGTGCTTTCTTT. The chain has TRBV20-1 and TRBJ1-1; TRBD1 might be the D (6 bases). Germline V gene sequence: CDR1 DFQATT, CDR2 SNEGSKA (reference sequence). The V gene lost 1 base and the J gene lost 11 bases, with 11 bases spanning the gap. CDR3 length equals 11 residues.

The V and J genes are TRBV12-3 or TRBV12-4 and TRBJ2-7; possible D gene TRBD2, 5 bases. V lost 6 bases and J lost 3, with 18 bases in between. The CDR3 totals 15 residues. DNA of the CDR3: TGTGCCAGCAGAATTAGTTGGCTAGCCCACTACGAGCAGTACTTC. Its translation is CASRISWLAHYEQYF.

This clonotype was counted at least ten times. The rearrangement joins TRBV4-3 to TRBJ2-5; D call uncertain. The V gene's germline CDR1 is LGHNA and CDR2 YSLEER. The CDR3 loop spans 12 amino acids. V lost 8 bases, J lost 6 bases, and 13 bases lay in between. CDR3 in DNA: TGCGCCAGCTCGCTGGGCCAGCAGACCCAGTACTTC. Amino acid sequence: CASSLGQQTQYF.

This clonotype came up many times. This chain connects TRBV11-1 to TRBJ2-2; 8 bases fit TRBD1. Germline trimming cut 0 bases from V and 6 bases from J; bases unmatched to any gene: 18. The CDR3 has 20 amino acids. Germline values: CDR1 SGHAT, CDR2 FQDESV (reference sequence). The CDR3 DNA reads TGTGCCAGCAGCTTAGCCTTCAGACGTGGACAGGGAAGGCGGGCCGGGGAGCTGTTTTTT. Amino acids: CASSLAFRRGQGRRAGELFF.

This clonotype has a handful of counts. The chain uses TRBV7-9 and TRBJ1-5; D is possibly TRBD1 (5 bases). V lost 4 bases and J 3 bases, leaving 13 bases between the germline ends. The CDR3 covers 15 residues. Germline-derived CDR1 and CDR2 are SEHNR and FQNEAQ (reference sequence). The CDR3 sequence: CASSSQGEINQPQHF. As DNA, the CDR3 is TGTGCCAGCAGCTCCCAGGGAGAGATCAATCAGCCCCAGCATTTT.

The table lists this clonotype with many counts. The CDR3 DNA follows: TGTGCCAGCTGGGACGACCCCTCGGCTTTCTTT. It yields the protein CASWDDPSAFF. V gene TRBV2 combines with J gene TRBJ1-1, with D perhaps TRBD1 (5 bases). The germline gives CDR1 SNHLY, CDR2 FYNNEI. The CDR3 contains 11 residues. Trimming took 8 bases from V and 11 from J, leaving 15 bases between them.

This clonotype was seen many times. J is TRBJ2-5 and V is TRBV7-9, with no clear D. Per germline, CDR1 SEHNR and CDR2 FQNEAQ (reference sequence). V gave up 3 bases and J gave up 5 bases, with 7 bases separating them. The CDR3 is 12 amino acids. The CDR3 loop reads CASSLRMETQYF. The CDR3 DNA reads TGTGCCAGCAGCTTGCGGATGGAGACCCAGTACTTC.

The rearrangement uses TRBV6-1 and TRBJ2-4; TRBD1 might be the D (6 bases). V shed 7 bases and J shed 3 bases, with 16 bases lying between them. Per the germline V gene, CDR1 is MNHNS and CDR2 is SASEGT. CDR3 length: 15 residues. Written as DNA, the CDR3 is TGTGCCAGCATCGGCAGGGGAGTTGGCAAAAACATTCAGTACTTC. Translated: CASIGRGVGKNIQYF.

This clonotype has at least ten counts. Being one base from a much bigger clone, this may be a read error. The rearrangement uses TRBV15 and TRBJ1-1, with TRBD1 identical over 7 bases. The CDR3 is made up of 14 amino acids. CDR1 and CDR2 (germline): LNHNV, YYDKDF (reference sequence). V was pared by 5 bases and J by 4 bases, with 7 bases of the junction left unmatched. CDR3 sequence reads: CATSDQTGITEAFF. The CDR3 DNA reads as TGTGCCACCAGCGATCAGACAGGGATCACTGAAGCTTTCTTT.

The J gene is TRBJ2-2, the V gene TRBV12-3 or TRBV12-4; D unresolved. The germline V and J ends were trimmed by 3 bases and 6 bases, with 8 bases remaining between them. This CDR3 is 13 amino acids long. The CDR3 DNA sequence: TGTGCCAGCAGTTTTCTCGGATCCGGGGAGCTGTTTTTT. It yields the protein CASSFLGSGELFF.

The CDR3 bases are TGTGCTAGTGGACCAGGGGACTACGAGCAGTACTTC. It yields the protein CASGPGDYEQYF. V usage is TRBV12-5 and J usage is TRBJ2-7; D might be TRBD1 (6 bases). The germline V gene encodes CDR1 LGHNT and CDR2 FRNRAP. Trimming took 6 bases from V and 3 from J, leaving 9 bases between them. This CDR3 contains 12 residues.

V and J are TRBV6-2 or TRBV6-3 and TRBJ1-1; D not certain. CDR1 is MNHEY, CDR2 SVGEGT, per germline. CDR3 length: 10 amino acids. With 7 bases removed from V and 4 bases from J, the gap between germline ends came to 4 bases. Here the CDR3 reads CASTRTEAFF. The CDR3 DNA reads TGTGCCAGCACGCGCACTGAAGCTTTCTTT.

The table lists this clonotype with many counts. The chain links TRBV13 to TRBJ2-5; possibly TRBD2 for D (5 bases). Germline V gene sequence: CDR1 PRHDT, CDR2 FYEKMQ (reference sequence). The length of the CDR3 is 13 residues. V dropped 5 bases and J dropped 3 bases, with 10 bases sitting between them. In DNA, the CDR3 is TGTGCCAGCAGCAACTCGGGAAAAGAGACCCAGTACTTC. Translation gives CASSNSGKETQYF. The complete variable domain, with remaining parts taken from reference TRBV13 and TRBJ2-5, reads AAGVIQSPRHLIKEKRETATLKCYPIPRHDTVYWYQQGPGQDPQFLISFYEKMQSDKGSIPDRFSAQQFSDYHSELNMSSLELGDSALYFCASSNSGKETQYFGPGTRLLVL.

The chain couples TRBV3-1 to TRBJ2-7, with D perhaps matching TRBD2 (6 bases). Germline-derived CDR1 and CDR2 are LGHDT and YNNKEL (reference sequence). The CDR3 runs to 16 residues. Trimming took off 4 bases at V and 0 bases at J, with 16 bases between the two ends. The CDR3 DNA reads as TGTGCCAGCAGCCTCCTTTCTAGCGTCAGCTCCTACGAGCAGTACTTC. It yields the protein CASSLLSSVSSYEQYF.

There are many counts of this clonotype. CDR3 sequence reads: CASSVFSGGTETQYF. The CDR3 DNA follows: TGTGCCAGCAGTGTTTTTAGCGGGGGTACGGAGACCCAGTACTTC. The chain uses TRBV6-1 and TRBJ2-5; the match to TRBD2 covers 9 bases. The V segment lost 4 bases and the J segment 5 bases; nucleotides outside the gene matches: 8. CDR3 length: 15 amino acids. CDR1 and CDR2 from the germline V gene are MNHNS and SASEGT.

This clonotype showed up many times. The chain employs TRBV7-9 and TRBJ1-1; D is unclear. V was trimmed by 3 bases and J by 4 bases, leaving 9 bases between them. Germline loops: CDR1 SEHNR, CDR2 FQNEAQ (reference sequence). There are 13 residues in the CDR3. CDR3 residues: CASSFGRGTEAFF. The CDR3 DNA reads as TGTGCCAGCAGCTTTGGACGCGGCACTGAAGCTTTCTTT. Drawing the rest from reference TRBV7-9 and TRBJ1-1, the complete variable domain is DTGVSQNPRHKITKRGQNVTFRCDPISEHNRLYWYRQTLGQGPEFLTYFQNEAQLEKSRLLSDRFSAERPKGSFSTLEIQRTEQGDSAMYLCASSFGRGTEAFFGQGTRLTVV.

The chain's CDR3 is CASSTGLNSPLHF. CDR3 DNA sequence: TGTGCCAGCAGTACAGGGTTGAACTCACCCCTCCACTTT. This rearrangement joins TRBV6-5 to TRBJ1-6; possibly TRBD1 for D (6 bases). CDR3 length: 13 amino acids. CDR1 and CDR2 from the germline V gene are MNHEY and SVGAGI. Deletions cut 5 bases from V and 10 bases from J, with 12 bases between.

J is TRBJ2-7 and V is TRBV2, with D tentatively TRBD2 (6 bases). Trimming removed 6 bases from V and 0 bases from J, with 15 bases in between. The CDR3 length is 15 residues. Germline assignment: CDR1 SNHLY and CDR2 FYNNEI. CDR3 sequence reads: CASRGTGTYSYEQYF. CDR3 nucleotides: TGTGCCAGCAGGGGCACCGGGACTTACTCCTACGAGCAGTACTTC. The full variable domain, its missing parts supplied by reference TRBV2 and TRBJ2-7, is EPEVTQTPSHQVTQMGQEVILRCVPISNHLYFYWYRQILGQKVEFLVSFYNNEISEKSEIFDDQFSVERPDGSNFTLKIRSTKLEDSAMYFCASRGTGTYSYEQYFGPGTRLTVT.

This clonotype was seen at least ten times. V usage is TRBV6-2 or TRBV6-3 and J usage is TRBJ2-7; tentatively, D is TRBD2 (5 bases). Germline CDR1 reads MNHEY; CDR2 reads SVGEGT. This CDR3 is 14 amino acids long. V shed 6 bases and J shed 4 bases, with 16 bases lying between them. The CDR3 here is CASRTEWGVYEQYF. CDR3 DNA sequence: TGTGCCAGCAGGACTGAATGGGGAGTATACGAGCAGTACTTC.

Ten or more counts support this clonotype. The chain employs TRBV5-6 and TRBJ2-7; TRBD2 matches at 7 bases. CDR1 SGHDT and CDR2 YYEEEE come from the germline V gene. The CDR3 runs to 13 residues. The trim removed 4 bases at V and 5 bases at J, leaving 6 bases unmatched. The CDR3: CASSRLALHEQYF. In DNA form, the CDR3 reads TGTGCCAGCAGCCGACTAGCTTTACACGAGCAGTACTTC.

This clonotype was seen a few times. The CDR3 sequence: CASSEAAGGQSGYTF. CDR3 DNA: TGTGCCAGCAGTGAAGCAGCCGGAGGACAAAGCGGCTACACCTTC. V gene TRBV6-1 combines with J gene TRBJ1-2, with a tentative D call TRBD1 (5 bases). Germline CDR1 reads MNHNS; CDR2 reads SASEGT. This CDR3 is 15 amino acids long. The germline V and J ends were trimmed by 0 bases and 8 bases, with 16 bases remaining between them.

This clonotype has at least ten counts. V is TRBV6-2 or TRBV6-3 and J is TRBJ1-2; 10 positions agree with TRBD1. V shed 6 bases, J shed 8 bases, and the junction held 9 bases outside the gene matches. Germline CDR1 and CDR2: MNHEY and SVGEGT. The CDR3 is 14 amino acids. The CDR3 coding sequence is TGTGCCAGCAGACGGGACAGGGGAATCTTCGGCTACACCTTC. It specifies CASRRDRGIFGYTF.

V and J are TRBV24-1 and TRBJ1-6, with unresolved D. Germline V lookup: CDR1 KGHDR, CDR2 SFDVKD. The length of the CDR3 is 14 residues. V was clipped by 5 bases and J by 9 bases, with 13 bases between them. CDR3 coding DNA: TGTGCCACCAGTGCTGGGAGGGAGGTTTCACCCCTCCACTTT. Translating gives CATSAGREVSPLHF.

This clonotype was picked up many times. The CDR3 sequence: CASTLGQGTTEAFF. For the CDR3, the DNA is TGTGCCAGCACCTTGGGACAGGGGACCACTGAAGCTTTCTTT. The gene calls are TRBV7-9 and TRBJ1-1, with 10 nucleotides matching TRBD1. The V gene end was trimmed by 7 bases and the J gene end by 4 bases; junction bases not matched to a gene: 6. The CDR3 extends over 14 amino acids. Germline lookup yields CDR1 SEHNR and CDR2 FQNEAQ (reference sequence).

The table lists this clonotype with many counts. This chain connects TRBV3-1 to TRBJ2-5; 9 bases align to TRBD1. Germline CDR1 LGHDT, CDR2 YNNKEL (reference sequence). The CDR3 has 14 residues. V lost 6 bases, J lost 2 bases, and 4 bases stayed unmatched. CDR3 nucleotide sequence: TGTGCCAGCAGGCGACAGGGGGTACAAGAGACCCAGTACTTC. It yields the protein CASRRQGVQETQYF.